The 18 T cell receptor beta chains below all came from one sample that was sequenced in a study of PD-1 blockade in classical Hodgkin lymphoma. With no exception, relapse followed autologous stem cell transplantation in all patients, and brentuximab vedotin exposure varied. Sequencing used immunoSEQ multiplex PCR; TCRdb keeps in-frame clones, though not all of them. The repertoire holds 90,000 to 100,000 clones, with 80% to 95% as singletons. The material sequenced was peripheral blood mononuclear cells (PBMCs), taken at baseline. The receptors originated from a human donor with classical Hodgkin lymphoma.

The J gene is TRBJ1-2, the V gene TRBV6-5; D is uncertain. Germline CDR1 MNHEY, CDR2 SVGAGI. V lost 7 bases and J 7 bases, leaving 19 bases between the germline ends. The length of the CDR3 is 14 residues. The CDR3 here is CASTLRGDSAGYTF. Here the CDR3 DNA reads TGTGCCAGCACCCTACGGGGTGATTCGGCTGGCTACACCTTC.

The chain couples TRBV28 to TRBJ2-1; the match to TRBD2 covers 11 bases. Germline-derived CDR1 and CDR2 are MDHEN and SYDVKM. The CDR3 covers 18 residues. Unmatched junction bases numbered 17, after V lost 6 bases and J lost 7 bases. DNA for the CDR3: TGTGCCAGCAGCCTCATTCCCGGGACTAGCGGTTATGGGAATGAGCAGTTCTTC. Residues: CASSLIPGTSGYGNEQFF.

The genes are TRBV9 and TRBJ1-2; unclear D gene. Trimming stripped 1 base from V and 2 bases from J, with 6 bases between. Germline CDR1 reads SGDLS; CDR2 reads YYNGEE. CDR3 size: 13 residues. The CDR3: CASSVFRNYGYTF. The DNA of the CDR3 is TGTGCCAGCAGCGTATTTCGCAACTATGGCTACACCTTC.

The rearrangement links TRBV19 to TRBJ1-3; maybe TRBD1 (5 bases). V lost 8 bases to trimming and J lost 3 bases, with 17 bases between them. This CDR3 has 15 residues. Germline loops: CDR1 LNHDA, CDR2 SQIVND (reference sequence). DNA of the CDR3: TGTGCCAGTTTCAAACAGGAGACCCATGGAAACACCATATATTTT. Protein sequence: CASFKQETHGNTIYF.

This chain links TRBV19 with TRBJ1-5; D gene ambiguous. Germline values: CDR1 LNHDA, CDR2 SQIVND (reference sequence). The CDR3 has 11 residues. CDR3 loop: CAVGGNQPQHF. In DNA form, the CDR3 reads TGTGCGGTAGGTGGCAATCAGCCCCAGCATTTT.

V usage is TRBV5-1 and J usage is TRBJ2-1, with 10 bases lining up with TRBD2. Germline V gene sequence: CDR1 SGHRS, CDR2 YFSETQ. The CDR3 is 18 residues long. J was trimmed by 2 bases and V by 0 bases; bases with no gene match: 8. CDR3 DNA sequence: TGCGCCAGCAGCTTGGTACCTAGCGGGAGTTTCACCTACAATGAGCAGTTCTTC. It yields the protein CASSLVPSGSFTYNEQFF.

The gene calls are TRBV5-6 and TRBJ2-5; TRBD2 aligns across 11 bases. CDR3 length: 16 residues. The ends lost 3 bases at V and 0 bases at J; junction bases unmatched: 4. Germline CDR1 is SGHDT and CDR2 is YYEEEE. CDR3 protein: CASSSRLAGYQETQYF. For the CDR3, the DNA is TGTGCCAGCAGCTCGAGACTAGCGGGATACCAAGAGACCCAGTACTTC.

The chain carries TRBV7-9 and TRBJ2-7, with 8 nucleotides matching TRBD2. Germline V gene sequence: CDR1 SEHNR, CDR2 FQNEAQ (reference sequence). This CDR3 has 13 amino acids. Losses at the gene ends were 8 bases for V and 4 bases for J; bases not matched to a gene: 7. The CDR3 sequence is CASAMSGSYEQYF. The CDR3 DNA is TGTGCCAGCGCAATGAGCGGGAGTTACGAGCAGTACTTC.

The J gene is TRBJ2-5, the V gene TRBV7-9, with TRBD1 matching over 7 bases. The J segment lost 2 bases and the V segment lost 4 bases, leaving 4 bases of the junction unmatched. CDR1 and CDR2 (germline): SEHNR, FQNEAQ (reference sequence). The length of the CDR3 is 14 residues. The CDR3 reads CASSSLGQQETQYF. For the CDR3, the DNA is TGTGCCAGCAGCTCCCTGGGACAGCAAGAGACCCAGTACTTC.

CDR3 in DNA: TGTGCCAGTAGTACCGAAAGCCCGGTTGTTCGGGATGGAAACACCATATATTTT. Translation: CASSTESPVVRDGNTIYF. The chain joins TRBV19 to TRBJ1-3; D not resolved. Germline V gives CDR1 LNHDA, CDR2 SQIVND (reference sequence). The ends were cut back, 4 bases at V and 3 bases at J, with 22 bases in the middle. CDR3 length: 18 residues. Full variable domain (remainder filled in from reference TRBV19 and TRBJ1-3): DGGITQSPKYLFRKEGQNVTLSCEQNLNHDAMYWYRQDPGQGLRLIYYSQIVNDFQKGDIAEGYSVSREKKESFPLTVTSAQKNPTAFYLCASSTESPVVRDGNTIYFGEGSWLTVV.

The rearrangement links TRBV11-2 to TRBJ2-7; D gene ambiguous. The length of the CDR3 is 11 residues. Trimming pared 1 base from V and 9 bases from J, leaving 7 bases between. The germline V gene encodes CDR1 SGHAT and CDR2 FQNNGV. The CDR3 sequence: CASSLVAGQYF. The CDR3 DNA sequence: TGTGCCAGCAGCTTAGTCGCTGGGCAGTACTTC.

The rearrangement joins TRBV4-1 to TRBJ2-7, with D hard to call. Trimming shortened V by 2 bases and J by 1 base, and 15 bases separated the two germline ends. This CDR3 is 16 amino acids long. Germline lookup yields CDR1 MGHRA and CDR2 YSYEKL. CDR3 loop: CASSQSREYRSYEQYF. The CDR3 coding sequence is TGCGCCAGCAGCCAAAGTAGGGAATATAGATCCTACGAGCAGTACTTC.

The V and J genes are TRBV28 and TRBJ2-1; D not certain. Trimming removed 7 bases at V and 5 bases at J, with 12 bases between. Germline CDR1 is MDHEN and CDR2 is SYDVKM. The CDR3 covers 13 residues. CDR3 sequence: CASMRLPHNEQFF. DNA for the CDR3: TGTGCCAGCATGCGACTGCCACACAATGAGCAGTTCTTC.

The CDR3 reads CASSYDSMNTEAFF. CDR3 bases: TGTGCCAGCAGTTATGACAGCATGAACACTGAAGCTTTCTTT. The chain combines TRBV27 with TRBJ1-1; tentatively, D is TRBD1 (5 bases). V was clipped by 4 bases and J by 0 bases, with 9 bases between them. This CDR3 is built from 14 residues. Germline V CDR1 and CDR2: MNHEY, SMNVEV (reference sequence).

DNA for the CDR3: TGTGCCAGCAGTTCGACAGGTTTGCTTTCCTACGAGCAGTACTTC. It encodes CASSSTGLLSYEQYF. V gene TRBV28 combines with J gene TRBJ2-7; possibly TRBD1 for D (6 bases). The CDR3 is made up of 15 amino acids. Trimming pared 4 bases from V and 1 base from J, leaving 14 bases between. CDR1 and CDR2 from the germline V gene are MDHEN and SYDVKM.

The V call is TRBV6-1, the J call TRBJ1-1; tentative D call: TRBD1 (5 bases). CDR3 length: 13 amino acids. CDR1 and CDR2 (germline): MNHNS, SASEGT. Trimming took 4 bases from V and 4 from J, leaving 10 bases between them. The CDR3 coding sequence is TGTGCCAGCAGTGGCCACGGGGGCACTGAAGCTTTCTTT. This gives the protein CASSGHGGTEAFF.

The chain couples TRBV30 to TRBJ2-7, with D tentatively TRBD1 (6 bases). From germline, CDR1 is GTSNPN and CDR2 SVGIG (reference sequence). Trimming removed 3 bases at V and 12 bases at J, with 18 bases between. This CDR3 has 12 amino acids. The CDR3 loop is CAWRRLGTGMYF. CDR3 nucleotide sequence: TGTGCCTGGAGGAGGTTGGGAACAGGGATGTACTTC.

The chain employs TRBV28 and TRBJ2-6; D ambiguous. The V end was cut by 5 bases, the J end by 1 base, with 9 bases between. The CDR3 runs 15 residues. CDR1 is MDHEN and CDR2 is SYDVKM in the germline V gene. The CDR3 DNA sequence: TGTGCCAGCAGTATAACACCGTCTGGGGCCAACGTCCTGACTTTC. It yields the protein CASSITPSGANVLTF.